Included here is one T cell receptor beta chain sequence, with context. The sample is drawn from a study of shared clonotypes between healthy human individuals. This CDR3 is built from 13 residues. CDR1 is SGHRS, CDR2 YFSETQ, per germline. Trimming removed 1 base from V and 3 bases from J, with 8 bases in between. Produced via immunoSEQ multiplex PCR; TCRdb's table is partial and in-frame only. The data show some 470,000 clones, 75% to 85% seen once. The chain employs TRBV5-1 and TRBJ2-7, with unresolved D. The receptor was isolated from a woman aged 40 to 50 in good health. Some clones in this sample may be carry-over from other donors' samples. The sample was PBMCs. The CDR3 region is CASSLSVGYEQYF. In DNA, the CDR3 is TGCGCCAGCAGCTTGTCGGTGGGCTACGAGCAGTACTTC. Looking up the rest from reference TRBV5-1 and TRBJ2-7 gives the full variable domain: KAGVTQTPRYLIKTRGQQVTLSCSPISGHRSVSWYQQTPGQGLQFLFEYFSETQRNKGNFPGRFSGRQFSNSRSEMNVSTLELGDSALYLCASSLSVGYEQYFGPGTRLTVT.